The T cell receptor (beta chain) described here comes from a study of blood T cell repertoires in COVID-19 (dated by TCRdb to 2018 to 2021). For context, the study as a whole: Collaborator samples came from the United States, Italy and Spain and covered acute and convalescent phases of COVID-19. The material from the prospective study consisted of cDNA or gDNA derived from T cells, B-cell-depleted T cells, or PBMCs. Subjects who had been exposed to COVID-19, were actively infected with it, or had recovered from it provided the deeply sampled blood TCRbeta repertoires that made up the dataset. A freely available public database, intended as a resource for researchers studying the immune response to SARS-CoV-2, is where the repertoires were released. Samples came from the ongoing ImmuneRACE study (first 160 participants) plus 1,254 subjects from 6 global collaborators. The sample metadata nearly always contained a de-identified subject ID, COVID-19 status, age in years and sex. HLA class I and class II types, where available, came from metadata supplied by the sample provider rather than from assay-based typing. Broad study findings and their caveats: Clinical and demographic metadata were provided uncurated, with the amount varying by source and participant.

Including the terminal cysteine and phenylalanine, the CDR3 comprises 16 residues. The read is trimmed to its CDR3 DNA, 48 bases read in frame from base 1. For CDR1 and CDR2, the germline V gene lists KGHSH and LQKENI. V sheds 3 bases and J sheds 0 bases, leaving 11 bases between their ends. Enrolling through a virtual design, the prospective study's participants ranged in age from about 18 to 89 years and lived across 20 to 25 United States geographic areas. In the prospective study, participants were assigned to cohorts based on the clinical history participants reported in a screening survey and a study questionnaire. Recovered participants in ImmuneRACE Cohort 3 were defined by two consecutive negative NP/OP PCR tests, clearance by a healthcare professional, or resolution of symptoms. Each participant in the prospective study had whole blood, serum and a nasopharyngeal or oropharyngeal swab collected by mobile phlebotomists. Additional blood draws and questionnaires over an approximately two-month period could optionally be provided by prospective study participants. Before DNA extraction, prospective study blood samples were shipped either frozen or at room temperature.

TCRbeta CDR3 regions were amplified from genomic DNA by means of the immunoSEQ Assay, a bias-controlled multiplex PCR. Turning to the authors' computational methods: The number of nucleated cells in each sample was estimated by amplification of reference gene primers within the assay. To quantify the absolute abundance of each unique TCRbeta CDR3 rearrangement, sequence reads were collapsed and filtered. Productive Simpson clonality was computed per sample as the square root of Simpson's diversity index over productive rearrangements. The table was pulled from immuneACCESS by TCRdb, which kept in-frame rearrangements only. Such tables lose some clones; where checked, under half of the loss comes from unresolved V genes, and the rest has no known cause. V, J and clone size were drawn from that table, and D and trimming were deduced from the DNA. This sample has approximately 270,000 clones in its table, and over 75% of those were observed once. Together, the top ten hold more than 3.5% of the sample.

In the case of this clone: No cognate antigen has been identified for it. Qualities for individual bases were not recorded, and no much larger clone is one base off.

The TCR originated in a woman between 25 and 40 years old who had recovered from COVID-19. Source material: PBMCs or T cells enriched from blood (not recorded which). The sequence is built from TRBV18 and TRBJ2-2; TRBD2 is a weak D gene call, 5 bases matching. The DNA reads as follows: TGTGCCAGCTCACCCCGGGAAGTACCGAACACCGGGGAGCTGTTTTTT. This translates into CASSPREVPNTGELFF.